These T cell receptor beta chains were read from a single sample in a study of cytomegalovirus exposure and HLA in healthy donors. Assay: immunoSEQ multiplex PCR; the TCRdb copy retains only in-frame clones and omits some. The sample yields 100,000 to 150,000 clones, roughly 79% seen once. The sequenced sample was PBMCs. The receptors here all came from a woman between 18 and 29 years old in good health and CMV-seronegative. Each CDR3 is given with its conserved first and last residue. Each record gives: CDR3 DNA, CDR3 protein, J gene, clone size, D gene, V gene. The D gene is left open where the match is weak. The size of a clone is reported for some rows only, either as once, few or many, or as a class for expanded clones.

TGTGCCAGAGGGGTGATTCTGACCTACGAGCAGTACTTC CARGVILTYEQYF TRBJ2-7 NA NA TRBV28
TGTGCCAGTGAGAGCTCTGGAAACACCATATATTTT CASESSGNTIYF TRBJ1-3 NA NA TRBV6-6
TGTGCCAGCAGCTCCCGGGACAAGGGGGCATATGGTTTCGAGCAGTACTTC CASSSRDKGAYGFEQYF TRBJ2-7 once TRBD1 TRBV5-6
TGTGCCTGGAGCCTAGTCCGGTTCACAGATACGCAGTATTTT CAWSLVRFTDTQYF TRBJ2-3 NA NA TRBV30
TGTGCCAGCAGCTTGAACCGGGATTGGGAAAATGAGCAGTTCTTC CASSLNRDWENEQFF TRBJ2-1 few NA TRBV7-9
TGCGCCAGCAGCTTGGGTGGGACATACGAGCAGTACTTC CASSLGGTYEQYF TRBJ2-7 NA NA TRBV5-1
TGCGCCAGCAGCCAACCTACATCGGGGAGAACTGAAGCTTTCTTT CASSQPTSGRTEAFF TRBJ1-1 once NA TRBV4-1
TGTGCCAGCAGCCGGGGACAGGGACGGAACACTGAAGCTTTCTTT CASSRGQGRNTEAFF TRBJ1-1 once TRBD1 TRBV5-8
TGTGCCAGCAGCCGGCGGGGAAGCGGGACAACCGGGGAGCTGTTTTTT CASSRRGSGTTGELFF TRBJ2-2 once NA TRBV9
TGTGCCAGCAGCCATATACCCGGGACTAGCGGGAGAAATGAGCAGTTCTTC CASSHIPGTSGRNEQFF TRBJ2-1 NA TRBD2 TRBV7-6
TGTGCCAGCAGCTCAGGACAGGGTTCGGACAATGAGCAGTTCTTC CASSSGQGSDNEQFF TRBJ2-1 NA TRBD1 TRBV7-6
TGTGCCTGGAGTCCTTACGGGTCTATCGCCAACAATGAGCAGTTCTTC CAWSPYGSIANNEQFF TRBJ2-1 few NA TRBV30
TGTGCCAGCAGTTTAAGTGCAGGGGCCTACAATGAGCAGTTCTTC CASSLSAGAYNEQFF TRBJ2-1 NA NA TRBV27
TGTGCCAGCTCGCGGAGGGGCACTGAAGCTTTCTTT CASSRRGTEAFF TRBJ1-1 NA NA TRBV2
TGTGCCTCCGCGTCAAGCAGGGGGAACGAAAAACTGTTTTTT CASASSRGNEKLFF TRBJ1-4 few TRBD1 TRBV30
TGTGCCAGCAGCCGTACTGAGGGGGAGACAGGTCTGGGCAATGAGCAGTTCTTC CASSRTEGETGLGNEQFF TRBJ2-1 NA NA TRBV4-2
TGTGCCAGCAGCTTAGGCGCTAGCGAGGCAGATACGCAGTATTTT CASSLGASEADTQYF TRBJ2-3 NA NA TRBV7-7
TGTGCCATCAAGAATGCGGGCACCGGGGAGCTGTTTTTT CAIKNAGTGELFF TRBJ2-2 NA NA TRBV10-3
TGTGCCAGTAGTATCCAGCAGGGGGTGTCCTACGAGCAGTACTTC CASSIQQGVSYEQYF TRBJ2-7 NA TRBD1 TRBV19
TGCGCCAGCCGACAGGGGGTTACAGATACGCAGTATTTT CASRQGVTDTQYF TRBJ2-3 NA TRBD1 TRBV5-1
TGTGCCAGCAGCTCAGGACTAGCGGGAGCAGGATCCTACGAGCAGTACTTC CASSSGLAGAGSYEQYF TRBJ2-7 NA TRBD2 TRBV5-4
TGTGCCAGCGCGGGGGCCTCTGGGGCCAACGTCCTGACTTTC CASAGASGANVLTF TRBJ2-6 NA NA TRBV6-6
TGTGCCAGCAGTCTCCGGGACAGAGTAGGGGGCACTGAAGCTTTCTTT CASSLRDRVGGTEAFF TRBJ1-1 NA TRBD1 TRBV28
TGTGCCAGCAGTGAAACTCCTCTCTCCTACGAGCAGTACTTC CASSETPLSYEQYF TRBJ2-7 NA NA TRBV2
TGCGCCAGCTCTGATCCCAGGGGCGGCATCTACGAGCAGTACTTC CASSDPRGGIYEQYF TRBJ2-7 NA NA TRBV10-1
TGTGCCAGCAGTTACTCCTCGGACACCGGGGAGCTGTTTTTT CASSYSSDTGELFF TRBJ2-2 NA NA TRBV6-6
TGTGCCCGCACAGGACAGTTCCCCGAAAAACTGTTTTTT CARTGQFPEKLFF TRBJ1-4 few NA TRBV27
TGTGCCAGCGGCGGGGGAGGGTCAGATGAAGCTTTCTTT CASGGGGSDEAFF TRBJ1-1 NA NA TRBV5-6
TGTGCCTGGAGTTTTGGTATGAGGGATGAGCAGTTCTTC CAWSFGMRDEQFF TRBJ2-1 NA NA TRBV30
TGCAGCGTTGAAATCGGGACTAGCAACACCGGGGAGCTGTTTTTT CSVEIGTSNTGELFF TRBJ2-2 NA TRBD2 TRBV29-1
TGTGCCAGCAGCAGAACAGGGAGCACAGATACGCAGTATTTT CASSRTGSTDTQYF TRBJ2-3 NA NA TRBV11-2
TGCGCCAGCAGCCGTTTGCAGGGGGCAACCGGGCAACCCTTATATTTT CASSRLQGATGQPLYF TRBJ1-3 NA TRBD1 TRBV4-1